What follows is one TCR beta chain and its context. What it recognizes is unknown. Primers included in the PCR were 60 Vbeta and 13 Jbeta primers. Sequencing was performed with immunoSEQ multiplex PCR; in TCRdb, only in-frame clones are kept and a portion is missing. The table lists approximately 290,000 clones, 80% of them singletons. This sample was included in a study of cytomegalovirus exposure and HLA in healthy donors. Whole-study findings and limits: Presence/absence analyses assumed roughly uniform sequencing depth across donors. It was reportedly the case that the classifier diagnosed cytomegalovirus status with high specificity and sensitivity. Under 20,000 TCR beta sequences were associated with HLA alleles at 0.05 false discovery rate in a later analysis.

Sequenced: PBMCs. This receptor was taken from a girl aged 2 to 9 in good health and CMV-seronegative.

CDR3 in DNA: TGTGCCAGCAGCCTGGCTTCCTATACGCAGTATTTT. The encoded protein is CASSLASYTQYF. This chain joins TRBV7-2 and TRBJ2-3; no clear D. The CDR3 consists of 12 residues. Germline CDR1 is SGHTA and CDR2 is FQGNSA. Between the trimmed V and J ends, which lost 5 bases and 7 bases, there was a span of 10 bases.